These 12 T cell receptor beta chains originate from one sample sequenced in a study of CD8 T cells in Susac syndrome. RNA, at about 0.45 to 1 ug, was reverse transcribed with random hexamers. TCRdb fed the immunoSEQ multiplex PCR reads into MiXCR, producing one record per CDR3 protein. The sample has tens of thousands of distinct CDR3 sequences, approximately 96% seen once. The specimen sequenced was CD8+ T cells from PBMCs. These receptors were collected from a human donor with Susac syndrome.

The V call is TRBV20-1, the J call TRBJ1-2, with D possibly TRBD1 on 5 matching bases. The germline V and J ends were trimmed by 1 base and 3 bases, with 15 bases remaining between them. CDR1 is DFQATT and CDR2 is SNEGSKA in the germline V gene (reference sequence). The CDR3 loop spans 15 amino acids. As DNA, the CDR3 is TGCAGTGCTAGAGTACCTTGGGGGGTCGACTATGGCTACACCTTC. Its translation: CSARVPWGVDYGYTF.

This sequence joins TRBV12-5 and TRBJ1-1, with a weak D call TRBD1 (5 bases). Germline assignment: CDR1 LGHNT and CDR2 FRNRAP. V lost 11 bases, J lost 6 bases, and 19 bases lay in between. The CDR3 loop spans 13 amino acids. The CDR3: CAGDRRGSPEAFF. CDR3 DNA sequence: TGTGCTGGGGACCGCCGGGGAAGCCCTGAAGCTTTCTTT.

The rearrangement joins TRBV20-1 to TRBJ2-3; TRBD1 or TRBD2 may be the D gene (5 bases each). This CDR3 region has 16 residues. Germline V lookup: CDR1 DFQATT, CDR2 SNEGSKA (reference sequence). With 5 bases removed from V and 2 bases from J, the gap between germline ends came to 20 bases. The CDR3 region has the DNA TGCAGTGCTGTATTCGCTGAGGGGCCGACCACAGATACGCAGTATTTT. Amino acids: CSAVFAEGPTTDTQYF.

This rearrangement joins TRBV19 to TRBJ1-2; TRBD1 agrees at 7 bases. Germline V gene lookup returns CDR1 LNHDA and CDR2 SQIVND (reference sequence). The CDR3 length is 11 residues. CDR3 coding DNA: TGTGCGGGACAGACTAACTATGGCTACACCTTC. This sequence encodes CAGQTNYGYTF.

The chain employs TRBV18 and TRBJ2-2; no definite D call. Trimming pared 0 bases from V and 5 bases from J, leaving 1 base between. The CDR3 sequence is 12 residues long. Germline CDR1 reads KGHSH; CDR2 reads LQKENI. The CDR3 reads CASSPPTGELFF. CDR3 sequence (DNA): TGTGCCAGCTCACCACCGACCGGGGAGCTGTTTTTT.

The chain employs TRBV13 and TRBJ2-5, with TRBD2 matching over 11 bases. Germline values: CDR1 PRHDT, CDR2 FYEKMQ (reference sequence). The CDR3 runs to 19 residues. Losses at the gene ends were 5 bases for V and 0 bases for J; bases not matched to a gene: 14. In DNA form, the CDR3 reads TGTGCCAGCAGCCGTTCCCCACTACTTAGCGGGGGGGACCAAGAGACCCAGTACTTC. It specifies CASSRSPLLSGGDQETQYF. The full variable domain, rest sourced from reference TRBV13 and TRBJ2-5, is AAGVIQSPRHLIKEKRETATLKCYPIPRHDTVYWYQQGPGQDPQFLISFYEKMQSDKGSIPDRFSAQQFSDYHSELNMSSLELGDSALYFCASSRSPLLSGGDQETQYFGPGTRLLVL.

The CDR3 reads CASSYRESEQYF. The CDR3 DNA reads TGTGCCAGCAGCTACAGGGAGTCCGAGCAGTACTTC. The V call is TRBV7-8, the J call TRBJ2-7; tentatively, D is TRBD1 (6 bases). V lost 4 bases to trimming and J lost 6 bases, with 10 bases between them. The CDR3 is made up of 12 amino acids. From germline, CDR1 is SGHVS and CDR2 FQNEAQ.

V is TRBV20-1 and J is TRBJ1-2, with 9 bases fitting TRBD1. The V gene end was trimmed by 0 bases and the J gene end by 5 bases; junction bases not matched to a gene: 10. Germline CDR1 and CDR2: DFQATT and SNEGSKA (reference sequence). The CDR3 extends over 16 amino acids. This CDR3 is CSARDRDRETYYGYTF. CDR3 bases: TGCAGTGCTAGAGATCGGGACAGGGAGACTTATTATGGCTACACCTTC.

The count of this clonotype is one. The chain carries TRBV9 and TRBJ2-3; TRBD2 matches at 9 bases. Germline V CDR1 and CDR2: SGDLS, YYNGEE. With V trimmed by 3 bases and J by 2 bases, 4 bases remained unmatched. This CDR3 has 15 residues. For the CDR3, the DNA is TGTGCCAGCAGCGCGCGGGGGGGCGACACAGATACGCAGTATTTT. Translated: CASSARGGDTDTQYF.

J is TRBJ2-1 and V is TRBV20-1; TRBD2 matches 13 bases. Germline CDR1 DFQATT, CDR2 SNEGSKA (reference sequence). There are 16 residues in the CDR3. V lost 2 bases, J lost 4 bases, and 5 bases stayed unmatched. CDR3 sequence: CSARSPGLAGYNEQFF. Here the CDR3 DNA reads TGCAGTGCTAGATCCCCGGGACTAGCGGGGTACAATGAGCAGTTCTTC.

The rearrangement links TRBV13 to TRBJ1-2, with D maybe TRBD1 (5 bases). Trimming removed 7 bases from V and 2 bases from J, with 20 bases in between. This CDR3 comprises 16 residues. Per the germline V gene, CDR1 is PRHDT and CDR2 is FYEKMQ (reference sequence). CDR3 residues: CASISSTAGLNYGYTF. CDR3 nucleotide sequence: TGTGCCAGCATCTCAAGTACGGCAGGGCTAAACTATGGCTACACCTTC.

The V call is TRBV25-1, the J call TRBJ2-5; tentative D call: TRBD2 (6 bases). This CDR3 has 15 residues. V lost 7 bases, J lost 1 base, and 16 bases lay in between. Looked up from germline, CDR1 is MGHDK and CDR2 is SYGVNS. The CDR3 reads CASTLLEGFQETQYF. The CDR3 region has the DNA TGTGCCAGCACCCTGCTGGAGGGCTTCCAAGAGACCCAGTACTTC.